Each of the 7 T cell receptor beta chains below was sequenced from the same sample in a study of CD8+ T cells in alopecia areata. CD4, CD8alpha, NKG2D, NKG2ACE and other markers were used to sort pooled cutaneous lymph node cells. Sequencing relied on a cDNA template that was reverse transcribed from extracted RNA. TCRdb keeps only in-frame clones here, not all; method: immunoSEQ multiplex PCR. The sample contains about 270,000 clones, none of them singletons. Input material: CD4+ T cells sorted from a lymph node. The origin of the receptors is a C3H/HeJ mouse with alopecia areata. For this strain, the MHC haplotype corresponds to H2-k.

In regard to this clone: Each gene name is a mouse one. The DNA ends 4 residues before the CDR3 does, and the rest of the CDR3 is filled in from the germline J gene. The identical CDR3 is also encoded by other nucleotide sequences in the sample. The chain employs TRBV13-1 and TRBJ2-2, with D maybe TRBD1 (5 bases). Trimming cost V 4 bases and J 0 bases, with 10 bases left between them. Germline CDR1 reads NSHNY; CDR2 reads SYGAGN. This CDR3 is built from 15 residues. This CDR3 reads CASSPGQTNTGQLYF. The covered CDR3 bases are TGTGCCAGCAGTCCTGGACAAACAAACACCGGG.

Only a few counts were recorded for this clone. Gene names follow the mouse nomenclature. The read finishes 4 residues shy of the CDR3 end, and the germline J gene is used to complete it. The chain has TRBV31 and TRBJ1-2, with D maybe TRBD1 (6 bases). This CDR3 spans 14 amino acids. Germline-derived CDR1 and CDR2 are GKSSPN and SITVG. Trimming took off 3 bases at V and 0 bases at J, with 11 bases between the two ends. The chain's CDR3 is CAWSRDKTNSDYTF. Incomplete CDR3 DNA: TGTGCCTGGAGCCGGGACAAAACAAACTCC.

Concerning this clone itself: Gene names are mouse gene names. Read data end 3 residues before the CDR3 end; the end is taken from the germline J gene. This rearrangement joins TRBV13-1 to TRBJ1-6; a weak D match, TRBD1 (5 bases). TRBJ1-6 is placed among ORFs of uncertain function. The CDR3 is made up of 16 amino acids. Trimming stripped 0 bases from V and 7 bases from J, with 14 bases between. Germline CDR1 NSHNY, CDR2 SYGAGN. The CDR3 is CASSDVWGGSNSPLYF. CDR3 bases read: TGTGCCAGCAGTGATGTGTGGGGGGGGAGCAATTCGCCC.

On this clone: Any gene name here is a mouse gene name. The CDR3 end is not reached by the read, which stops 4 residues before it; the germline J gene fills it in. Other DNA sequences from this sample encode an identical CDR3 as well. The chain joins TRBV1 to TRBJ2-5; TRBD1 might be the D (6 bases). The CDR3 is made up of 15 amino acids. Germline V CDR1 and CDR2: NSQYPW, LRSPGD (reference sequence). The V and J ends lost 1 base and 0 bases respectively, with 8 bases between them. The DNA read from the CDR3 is TGCACCTGCAGTGCAGGAGGACAGAACCAAGAC. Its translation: CTCSAGGQNQD. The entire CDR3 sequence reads CTCSAGGQNQDTQYF.

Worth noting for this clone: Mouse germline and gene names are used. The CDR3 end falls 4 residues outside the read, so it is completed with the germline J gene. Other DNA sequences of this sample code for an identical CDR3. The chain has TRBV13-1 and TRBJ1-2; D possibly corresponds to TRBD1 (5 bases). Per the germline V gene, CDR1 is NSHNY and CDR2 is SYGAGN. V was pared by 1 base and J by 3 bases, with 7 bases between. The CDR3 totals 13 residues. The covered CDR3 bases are TGTGCCAGCAGTGATCGCAGGGACTCC. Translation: CASSDRRDS. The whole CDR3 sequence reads CASSDRRDSDYTF.

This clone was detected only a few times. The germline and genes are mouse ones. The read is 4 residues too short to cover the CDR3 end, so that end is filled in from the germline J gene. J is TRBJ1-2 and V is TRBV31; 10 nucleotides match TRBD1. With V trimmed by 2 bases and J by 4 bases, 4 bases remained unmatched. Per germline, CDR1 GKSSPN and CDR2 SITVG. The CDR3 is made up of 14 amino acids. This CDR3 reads CAWSAGTGVSDYTF. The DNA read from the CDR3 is TGTGCCTGGAGTGCCGGGACAGGGGTCTCC.

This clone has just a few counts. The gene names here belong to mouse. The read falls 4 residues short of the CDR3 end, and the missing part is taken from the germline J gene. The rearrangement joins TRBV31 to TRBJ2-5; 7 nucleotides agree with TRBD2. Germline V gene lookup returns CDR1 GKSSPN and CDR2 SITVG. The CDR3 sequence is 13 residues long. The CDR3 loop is CAWSLRWGDTQYF. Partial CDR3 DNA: TGTGCCTGGAGTCTACGCTGGGGGGAC.